The 8 T cell receptor beta chains presented below share a single source sample, sequenced in a study of blood T cells in healthy people across ages. It was with a sample-barcoded 5' primer and a J-beta primer mix that a second PCR of about 7 to 12 cycles was run. TCRdb re-called the 5' RACE reads with MiXCR, one entry per CDR3 protein. The sample has about 1.5 million distinct CDR3 sequences, under 55% seen once. Specimen: blood. Receptors were obtained from a young woman in good health.

The V and J genes are TRBV6-5 and TRBJ2-7, with a tentative D call TRBD2 (5 bases). CDR3 length: 15 residues. Germline assignment: CDR1 MNHEY and CDR2 SVGAGI. The V and J ends lost 0 bases and 3 bases respectively, with 12 bases between them. As DNA, the CDR3 is TGTGCCAGCAGTTACTCGGAGGAAGGGATCTACGAGCAGTACTTC. Amino acids: CASSYSEEGIYEQYF.

This clonotype was seen more than once but under ten times. The chain recombines TRBV3-1 with TRBJ2-3; 8 bases fit TRBD2. The CDR3 extends over 16 amino acids. V trimming: 0 bases; J trimming: 2 bases; junction bases outside the gene matches: 4. CDR1 and CDR2 from the germline V gene are LGHDT and YNNKEL (reference sequence). CDR3 coding DNA: TGTGCCAGCAGCCAAGAACGAGCGGGGGCCACAGATACGCAGTATTTT. The encoded protein is CASSQERAGATDTQYF.

In its sample, this clonotype was seen a few times. The V and J genes are TRBV6-6 and TRBJ2-3; D ambiguous. Germline assignment: CDR1 MNHNY and CDR2 SVGAGI (reference sequence). The CDR3 length is 11 residues. V was shortened by 7 bases and J by 6 bases, with 8 bases between the two germline ends. The CDR3 reads CASTKEDTQYF. The CDR3 DNA reads TGTGCCAGCACTAAGGAGGATACGCAGTATTTT.

This clonotype turned up a few times. The chain is built from TRBV7-2 and TRBJ2-1, with TRBD2 matching over 8 bases. This CDR3 is 17 amino acids long. Germline V gene sequence: CDR1 SGHTA, CDR2 FQGNSA. Unmatched junction bases numbered 8, after V lost 4 bases and J lost 0 bases. CDR3 sequence reads: CASSSRTSRSSYNEQFF. The DNA of the CDR3 is TGTGCCAGCAGCTCGCGGACTAGCCGGAGCTCCTACAATGAGCAGTTCTTC.

The J gene is TRBJ1-2, the V gene TRBV28; D is unresolved. The germline V gene has CDR1 MDHEN and CDR2 SYDVKM. This CDR3 is 14 amino acids long. Between the trimmed V and J ends, which lost 5 bases and 4 bases, there was a span of 14 bases. CDR3 DNA: TGTGCCAGCAGTCAAACAGTTTCGGGCTATGGCTACACCTTC. Translated: CASSQTVSGYGYTF.

There are a few counts of this clonotype. V is TRBV29-1 and J is TRBJ2-7, with 7 bases identical to TRBD1. The V gene end was trimmed by 3 bases and the J gene end by 6 bases; junction bases not matched to a gene: 5. CDR1 SQVTM and CDR2 ANQGSEA come from the germline V gene. CDR3 length: 12 amino acids. The CDR3, as DNA: TGCAGCGTTGACAGGGGGATCGGCGAGCAGTACTTC. It encodes CSVDRGIGEQYF.

The gene calls are TRBV9 and TRBJ1-1, with a tentative D call TRBD1 (5 bases). V shed 0 bases and J shed 1 base, with 10 bases lying between them. This CDR3 comprises 15 residues. CDR1 SGDLS and CDR2 YYNGEE come from the germline V gene. CDR3 nucleotide sequence: TGTGCCAGCAGCGTAGGGGGTCAGGGGAACACTGAAGCTTTCTTT. It translates to CASSVGGQGNTEAFF.

Details on this clonotype: Sequence at one end of the junction differs from germline and may be a read error. J is TRBJ1-5 and V is TRBV20-1, with D unresolved. The germline gives CDR1 DFQATT, CDR2 SNEGSKA (reference sequence). This CDR3 is 14 amino acids long. The CDR3 DNA sequence: TGCAGTGCTAGACTAGGTGAGGGCGGCCAGCCCCTGCATTTT. Encoded protein: CSARLGEGGQPLHF.